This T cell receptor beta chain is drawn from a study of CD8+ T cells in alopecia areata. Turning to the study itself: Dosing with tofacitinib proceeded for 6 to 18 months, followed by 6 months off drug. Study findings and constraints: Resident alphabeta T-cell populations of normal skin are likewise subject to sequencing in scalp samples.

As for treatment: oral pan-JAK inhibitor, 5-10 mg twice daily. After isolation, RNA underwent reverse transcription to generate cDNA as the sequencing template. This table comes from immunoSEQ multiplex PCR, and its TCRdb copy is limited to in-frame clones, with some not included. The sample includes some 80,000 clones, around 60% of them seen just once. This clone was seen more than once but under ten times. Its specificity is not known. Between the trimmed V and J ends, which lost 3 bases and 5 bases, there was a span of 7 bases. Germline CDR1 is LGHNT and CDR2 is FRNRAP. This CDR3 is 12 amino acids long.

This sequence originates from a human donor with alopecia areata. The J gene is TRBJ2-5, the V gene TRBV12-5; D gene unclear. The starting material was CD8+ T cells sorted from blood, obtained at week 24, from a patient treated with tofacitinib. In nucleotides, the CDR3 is TGTGCTAGTGGTTTCATTACGGAGACCCAGTACTTC. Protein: CASGFITETQYF.